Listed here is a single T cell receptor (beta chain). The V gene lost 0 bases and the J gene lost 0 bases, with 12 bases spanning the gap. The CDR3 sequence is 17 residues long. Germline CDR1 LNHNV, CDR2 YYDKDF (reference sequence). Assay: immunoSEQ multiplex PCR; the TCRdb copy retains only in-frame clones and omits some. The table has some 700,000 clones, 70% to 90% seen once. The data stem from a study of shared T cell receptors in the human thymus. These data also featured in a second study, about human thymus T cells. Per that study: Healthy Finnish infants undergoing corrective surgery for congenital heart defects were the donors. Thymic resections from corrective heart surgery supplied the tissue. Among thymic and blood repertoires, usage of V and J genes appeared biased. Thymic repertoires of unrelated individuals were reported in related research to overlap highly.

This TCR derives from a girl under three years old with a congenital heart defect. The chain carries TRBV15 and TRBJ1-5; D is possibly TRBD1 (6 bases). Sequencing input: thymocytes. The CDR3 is CATSRDGTHFSNQPQHF. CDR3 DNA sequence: TGTGCCACCAGCAGAGATGGGACACATTTTAGCAATCAGCCCCAGCATTTT.